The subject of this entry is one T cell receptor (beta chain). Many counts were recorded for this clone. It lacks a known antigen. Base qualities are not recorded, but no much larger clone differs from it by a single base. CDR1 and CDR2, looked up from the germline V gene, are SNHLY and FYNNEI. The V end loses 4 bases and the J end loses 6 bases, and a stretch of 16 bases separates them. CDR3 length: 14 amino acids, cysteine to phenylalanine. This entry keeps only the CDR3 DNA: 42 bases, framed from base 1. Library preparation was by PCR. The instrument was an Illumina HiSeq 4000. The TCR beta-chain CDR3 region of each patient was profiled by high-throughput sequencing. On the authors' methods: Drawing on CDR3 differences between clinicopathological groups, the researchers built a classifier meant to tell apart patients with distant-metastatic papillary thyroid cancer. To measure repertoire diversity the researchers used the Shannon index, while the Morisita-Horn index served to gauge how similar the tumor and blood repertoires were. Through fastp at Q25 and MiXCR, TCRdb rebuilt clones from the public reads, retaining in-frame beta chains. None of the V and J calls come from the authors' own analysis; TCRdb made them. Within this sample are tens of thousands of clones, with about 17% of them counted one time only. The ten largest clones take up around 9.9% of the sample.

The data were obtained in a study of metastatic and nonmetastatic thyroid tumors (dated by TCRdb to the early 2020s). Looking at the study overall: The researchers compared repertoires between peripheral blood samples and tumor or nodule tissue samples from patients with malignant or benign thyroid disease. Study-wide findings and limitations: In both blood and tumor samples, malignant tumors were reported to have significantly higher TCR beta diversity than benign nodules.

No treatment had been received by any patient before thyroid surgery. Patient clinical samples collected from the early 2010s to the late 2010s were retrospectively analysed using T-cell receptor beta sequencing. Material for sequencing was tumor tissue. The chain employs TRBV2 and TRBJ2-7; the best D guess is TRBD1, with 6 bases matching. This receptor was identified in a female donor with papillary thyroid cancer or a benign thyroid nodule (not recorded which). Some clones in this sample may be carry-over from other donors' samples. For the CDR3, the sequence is CASSARTGTGEQYF. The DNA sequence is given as TGTGCCAGCAGTGCACGAACAGGGACGGGCGAGCAGTACTTC.